These 3 T cell receptor beta chains originate from one sample sequenced in a study of shared T cell receptors in the human thymus. Generated by immunoSEQ multiplex PCR, the TCRdb table keeps only in-frame clones and is missing some. The data show hundreds of thousands of clones, roughly 90% seen once. The same data also went into a second study, on human thymus T cells.

The sample comprised thymocytes. The receptor set was obtained from a boy in the first two years of life with a congenital heart defect.

This sequence joins TRBV27 and TRBJ2-7, with D possibly being TRBD2 (5 bases). Trimming shortened V by 5 bases and J by 2 bases, and 16 bases separated the two germline ends. CDR1 MNHEY and CDR2 SMNVEV come from the germline V gene (reference sequence). The CDR3 has 15 amino acids. Here the CDR3 reads CASSPMAAGTYEQYF. CDR3 sequence (DNA): TGTGCCAGCAGTCCAATGGCGGCGGGTACCTACGAGCAGTACTTC.

This sequence joins TRBV7-8 and TRBJ2-7; possibly TRBD2 for D (5 bases). There are 14 residues in the CDR3. Germline loops: CDR1 SGHVS, CDR2 FQNEAQ. The ends were cut back, 8 bases at V and 1 base at J, with 15 bases in the middle. In DNA, the CDR3 is TGTGCCAGCCGAAGCGGAGAGGCGTCCTACGAGCAGTACTTC. Its protein product is CASRSGEASYEQYF.

The chain couples TRBV10-1 to TRBJ1-5; D unresolved. This CDR3 contains 15 residues. Per the germline V gene, CDR1 is WNHNN and CDR2 is SYGVQD (reference sequence). V lost 4 bases, J lost 2 bases, and 12 bases lay in between. As DNA, the CDR3 is TGCGCCAGCAGTGGGGAGTCAGGAGGCAATCAGCCCCAGCATTTT. Translation gives CASSGESGGNQPQHF.